This T cell receptor (beta chain) was identified in a study of blood T cell repertoires in COVID-19 (TCRdb year 2020). Regarding the research as a whole: Samples from collaborators originated in the United States, Italy and Spain and spanned both the acute and convalescent phases of COVID-19. The material from the prospective study consisted of cDNA or gDNA derived from T cells, B-cell-depleted T cells, or PBMCs. Deeply sampled blood TCRbeta repertoires from subjects exposed to, actively infected with, or recovered from COVID-19 were included in the dataset. The repertoires were made available in a free public database intended to serve as a resource for research on the immune response to SARS-CoV-2. The samples were drawn from two sources: the first 160 participants of the ongoing ImmuneRACE study, and over 1,000 subjects contributed by 6 global collaborators. The sample metadata nearly always contained a de-identified subject ID, COVID-19 status, age in years and sex. HLA class I and class II types, where available, came from metadata supplied by the sample provider rather than from assay-based typing.

Study-wide conclusions, independent of this receptor: Clinical and demographic metadata were provided uncurated, with the amount varying by source and participant.

TCRbeta CDR3 regions were amplified from genomic DNA using the immunoSEQ Assay, a bias-controlled multiplex PCR. The authors processed their data as follows. The number of nucleated cells in each sample was estimated from the amplification of reference gene primers within the assay. To quantify the absolute abundance of each unique TCRbeta CDR3 rearrangement, sequence reads were collapsed and filtered. Productive Simpson clonality was computed per sample as the square root of Simpson's diversity index over productive rearrangements. TCRdb retrieved this table from immuneACCESS and kept in-frame rearrangements only. Not all clones are present; in checked studies, unresolved V genes account for under half, and no reason is known for the remainder. The DNA gave D and trimming, while V, J and clone size come from that table. For this sample there are some 68,000 clones; about 86% appear just once. The top ten clones comprise over 25% of the sample.

A note on this clone: Its specific antigen is unknown. Nothing much larger sits one base from this clone, and base qualities are not available.

The germline V gene encodes CDR1 SGHDN and CDR2 FVKESK. V ends up 2 bases short and J 3 bases short, with an unmatched junction base count of 3. There are 15 amino acids in the CDR3, from cysteine to phenylalanine inclusive. Of all the DNA, just the CDR3 is kept, 45 bases in frame from base 1. Collaborating institutions collected whole blood in K2EDTA tubes following their own protocols. For TCRbeta analysis, collaborators shipped samples in one of three forms: frozen whole blood, isolated PBMCs, or DNA extracted from either of those sample types. This receptor was obtained from a man aged 65-85 years with acute or convalescent COVID-19. Sequencing used peripheral blood. The chain joins TRBV14 to TRBJ2-1; 8 of the junction bases match TRBD2. The CDR3 reads as follows: CASSQLGTSYNEQFF. The base sequence is TGTGCCAGCAGCCAATTGGGGACTAGCTACAATGAGCAGTTCTTC.